This TCR beta chain comes out of a study of T cells in Graves' hyperthyroidism and ophthalmopathy (dated by TCRdb to between 2019 and 2020). In the study overall: Peripheral blood was sampled at the time of initial diagnosis, prior to any treatment. Following sampling, methimazole starting at 30 mg daily was given to hyperthyroidism patients, and high-dose intravenous methylprednisolone was given to ophthalmopathy patients. Prospective prediction of ophthalmopathy was tested in an independent validation cohort of 18 to 20 hyperthyroidism patients and around 16 patients who later progressed to ophthalmopathy. The 95 to 100 discovery patients were divided at random into training and test sets in a 7:3 ratio. A discovery cohort of roughly 96 patients, 43 with Graves' ophthalmopathy and 57 with stable Graves' hyperthyroidism, was used to find distinguishing TCR V-J signatures. In addition, the study compared T-cell repertoires in thyroid tissue and in blood from roughly six Graves' hyperthyroidism patients. According to the paper, TCR Vbeta CDR3 sequencing was carried out on about 140 peripheral blood samples, which came from over 40 ophthalmopathy, 75 to 80 hyperthyroidism and some 17 progressor patients.

Taken from the germline V gene, the CDR1 and CDR2 loops are ENHRY and SYGVKD. The cysteine opens and the phenylalanine closes a CDR3 of 13 amino acids. Here the CDR3 DNA is all that survives: 39 bases in frame from base 1. A distance of 14 bases separates the germline ends of V and J, which lose 6 bases and 6 bases respectively. The TCR beta CDR3 regions were amplified from the RNA transcripts. The TCR CDR3 was subjected to a first round of RT-PCR using the HTBI primer set and the Qiagen OneStep RT-PCR kit. The libraries were constructed in a second round of multiplex PCR and then size-selected and purified. The libraries were sequenced on an Illumina HiSeq2000 using paired-end 100 bp reads. In the source study's methods: SOAPnuke was used to process the raw data, throwing out any read that contained adapters or uncalled bases, had a mean Phred below 15, or lacked an exact constant-primer or identifier match. COPE v1.2.5 was used to merge high-quality paired reads, and clonotypes were defined as unique nucleotide sequences. Clonotypes were aligned to IMGT TRBV, TRBD and TRBJ reference segments using MiTCR v1.1. The analysis was restricted to V-J combinations with a frequency above 0.0001, which together covered roughly 99% of the repertoires. The TCS score was defined as the ratio of F50 (clonal expansion) to E x V (chaos), calculated using BLOSUM62-based TCRdist between CDR3 peptides within each V-J. Welch's t-statistics and random forest reduced just over 500 V-J features to under 15, which were used in a naive Bayes classifier (R e1071). TCRdb itself trimmed the public reads at Q25 with fastp, ran MiXCR and retained productive beta chains. Rows matching on CDR3 protein sequence are summarized as one entry with the most common DNA and genes. These V and J calls are TCRdb output, not the study's own analysis. For this sample there are about 560,000 distinct CDR3 sequences; around 17% appear just once. The top ten clones comprise 18% of the sample.

Only a few counts were recorded for this clonotype. The antigen this receptor binds is unknown. The input lacks base qualities; no much larger clone sits a single base away. Results and caveats for the whole study, not just this receptor: In cross-validation, a model built on a 13 V-J signature told ophthalmopathy apart from stable hyperthyroidism with 85% to 90% sensitivity and about 81% specificity, and in testing the same model reached 80%/75%. In validation, the model predicted progression to ophthalmopathy a median of about 5.9 months before onset, with about 71% sensitivity and about 72% specificity. No statistical method was used to fix the sample size in advance, and group allocation was not hidden from the investigators. Most expanded thyroid clonotypes (frequency above 0.001) were also detected in blood, a finding suggesting that blood repertoires may reflect thyroid immune responses.

Stable Graves' hyperthyroidism was defined as the absence of progression to ophthalmopathy over 18 months of follow-up. Hyperthyroidism patients were newly diagnosed, had a disease duration of under 2 months, and were aged 18 to 65 years. Exclusion was applied to patients with uncontrolled infections, other autoimmune diseases, pregnancy or lactation. Diagnoses relied on clinical symptoms, serum thyroxine and TRAb, thyroid ultrasound and orbital computed tomography. PBMCs were isolated from around 10 ml of fresh peripheral blood by Ficoll-Paque density gradient centrifugation. Total RNA was extracted with Trizol reagent, and quality was checked on an Agilent 2100 Bioanalyzer.

The rearrangement combines TRBV10-3 with TRBJ1-1, with TRBD1 tentatively as D gene (6 bases match). This sequence originates from a woman aged 18-30 years with Graves' hyperthyroidism. Sequencing was carried out using blood. At the DNA level, the sequence is TGTGCCATCAGGATACAGGGCCAGCCTGAAGCTTTCTTT. Its protein reads: CAIRIQGQPEAFF.